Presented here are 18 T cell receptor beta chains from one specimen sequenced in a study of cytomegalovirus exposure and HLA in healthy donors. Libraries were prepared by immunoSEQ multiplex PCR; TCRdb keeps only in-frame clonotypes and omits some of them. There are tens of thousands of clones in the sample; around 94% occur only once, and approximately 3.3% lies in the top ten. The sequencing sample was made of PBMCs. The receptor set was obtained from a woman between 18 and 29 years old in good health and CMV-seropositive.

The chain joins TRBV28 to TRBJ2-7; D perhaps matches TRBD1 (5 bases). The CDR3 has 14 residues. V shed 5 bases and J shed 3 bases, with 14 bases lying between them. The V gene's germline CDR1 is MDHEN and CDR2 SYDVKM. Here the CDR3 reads CASSMARELYEQYF. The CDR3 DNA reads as TGTGCCAGCAGTATGGCCAGGGAACTCTACGAGCAGTACTTC.

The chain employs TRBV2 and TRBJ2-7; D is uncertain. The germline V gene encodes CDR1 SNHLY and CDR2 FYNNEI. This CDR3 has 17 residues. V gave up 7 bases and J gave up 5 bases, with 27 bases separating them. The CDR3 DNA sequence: TGTGCCAGCACCTACTCCCGGATGTCAGCGACCCGGGACGAGCAGTACTTC. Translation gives CASTYSRMSATRDEQYF.

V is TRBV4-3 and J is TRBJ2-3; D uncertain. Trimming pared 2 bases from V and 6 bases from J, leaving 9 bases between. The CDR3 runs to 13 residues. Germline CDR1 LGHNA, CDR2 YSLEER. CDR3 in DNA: TGCGCCAGCAGCCAAAACTCCCCTGATACGCAGTATTTT. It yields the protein CASSQNSPDTQYF.

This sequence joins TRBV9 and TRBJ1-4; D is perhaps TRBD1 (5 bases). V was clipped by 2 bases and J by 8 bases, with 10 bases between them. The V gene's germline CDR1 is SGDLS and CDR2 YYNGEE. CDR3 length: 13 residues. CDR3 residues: CASSVSPGEKLFF. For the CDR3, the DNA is TGTGCCAGCAGCGTTTCCCCAGGGGAAAAACTGTTTTTT.

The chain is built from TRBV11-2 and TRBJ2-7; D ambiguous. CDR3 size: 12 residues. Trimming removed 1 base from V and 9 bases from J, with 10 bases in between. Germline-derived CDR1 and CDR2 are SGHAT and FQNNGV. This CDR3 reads CASSLVALGQYF. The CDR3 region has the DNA TGTGCCAGCAGCTTAGTAGCTTTGGGGCAGTACTTC. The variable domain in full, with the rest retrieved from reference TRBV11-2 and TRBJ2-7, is EAGVAQSPRYKIIEKRQSVAFWCNPISGHATLYWYQQILGQGPKLLIQFQNNGVVDDSQLPKDRFSAERLKGVDSTLKIQPAKLEDSAVYLCASSLVALGQYFGPGTRLTVT.

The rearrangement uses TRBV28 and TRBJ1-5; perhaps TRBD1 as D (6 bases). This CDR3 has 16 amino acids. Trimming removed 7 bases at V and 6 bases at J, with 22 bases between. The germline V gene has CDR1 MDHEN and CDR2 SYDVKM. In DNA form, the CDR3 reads TGTGCCAGCAATCTCGGGTTGGCAGGGGCAGGTCAGCCCCAGCATTTT. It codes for CASNLGLAGAGQPQHF.

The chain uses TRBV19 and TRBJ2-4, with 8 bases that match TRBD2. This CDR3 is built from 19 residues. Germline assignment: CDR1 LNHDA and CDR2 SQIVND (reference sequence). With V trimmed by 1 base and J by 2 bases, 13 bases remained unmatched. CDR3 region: CASSIVGGGTPLSKNIQYF. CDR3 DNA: TGTGCCAGTAGTATAGTCGGGGGGGGAACTCCTCTATCCAAAAACATTCAGTACTTC. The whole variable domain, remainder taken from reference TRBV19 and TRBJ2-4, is DGGITQSPKYLFRKEGQNVTLSCEQNLNHDAMYWYRQDPGQGLRLIYYSQIVNDFQKGDIAEGYSVSREKKESFPLTVTSAQKNPTAFYLCASSIVGGGTPLSKNIQYFGAGTRLSVL.

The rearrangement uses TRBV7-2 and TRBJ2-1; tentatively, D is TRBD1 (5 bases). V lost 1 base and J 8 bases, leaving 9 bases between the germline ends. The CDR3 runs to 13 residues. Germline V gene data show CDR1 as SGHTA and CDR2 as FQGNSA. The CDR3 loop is CASSLGGRDEQFF. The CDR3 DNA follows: TGTGCCAGCAGCTTAGGAGGCAGGGATGAGCAGTTCTTC.

In DNA, the CDR3 is TGTGCCAGCAGCCGAAGGGGACAGGGAGGAAACACCATATATTTT. Its translation is CASSRRGQGGNTIYF. The gene calls are TRBV7-8 and TRBJ1-3; 9 bases agree with TRBD1. This CDR3 contains 15 residues. The germline V gene encodes CDR1 SGHVS and CDR2 FQNEAQ. Losses at the gene ends were 5 bases for V and 4 bases for J; bases not matched to a gene: 6. Filled out from reference TRBV7-8 and TRBJ1-3, the complete variable domain reads GAGVSQSPRYKVAKRGQDVALRCDPISGHVSLFWYQQALGQGPEFLTYFQNEAQLDKSGLPSDRFFAERPEGSVSTLKIQRTQQEDSAVYLCASSRRGQGGNTIYFGEGSWLTVV.

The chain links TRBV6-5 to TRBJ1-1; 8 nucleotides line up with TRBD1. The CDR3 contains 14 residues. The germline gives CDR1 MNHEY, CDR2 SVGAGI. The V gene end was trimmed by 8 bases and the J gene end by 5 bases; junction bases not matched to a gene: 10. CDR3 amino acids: CASQSGGWRTEAFF. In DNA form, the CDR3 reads TGTGCCAGCCAATCAGGGGGCTGGAGGACTGAAGCTTTCTTT.

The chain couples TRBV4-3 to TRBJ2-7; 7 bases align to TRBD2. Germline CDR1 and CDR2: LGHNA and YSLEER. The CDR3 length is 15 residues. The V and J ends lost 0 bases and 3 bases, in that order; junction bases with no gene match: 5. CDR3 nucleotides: TGCGCCAGCAGCCAAGACCGGGACTATTACTACGAGCAGTACTTC. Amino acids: CASSQDRDYYYEQYF.

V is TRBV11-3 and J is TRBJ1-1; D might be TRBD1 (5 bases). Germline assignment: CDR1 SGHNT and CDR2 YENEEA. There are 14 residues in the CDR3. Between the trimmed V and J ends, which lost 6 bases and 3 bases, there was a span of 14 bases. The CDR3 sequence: CASSDQTEHTEAFF. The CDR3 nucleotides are TGTGCCAGCAGTGATCAGACAGAACACACTGAAGCTTTCTTT. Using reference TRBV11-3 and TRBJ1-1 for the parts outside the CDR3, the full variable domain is EAGVVQSPRYKIIEKKQPVAFWCNPISGHNTLYWYLQNLGQGPELLIRYENEEAVDDSQLPKDRFSAERLKGVDSTLKIQPAELGDSAVYLCASSDQTEHTEAFFGQGTRLTVV.

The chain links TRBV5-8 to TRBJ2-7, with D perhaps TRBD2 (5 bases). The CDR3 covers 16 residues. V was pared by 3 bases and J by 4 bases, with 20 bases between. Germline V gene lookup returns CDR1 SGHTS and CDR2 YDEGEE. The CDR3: CASSSYRGIGLYEQYF. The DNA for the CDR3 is TGTGCCAGCAGCTCCTATAGAGGGATTGGTCTTTACGAGCAGTACTTC.

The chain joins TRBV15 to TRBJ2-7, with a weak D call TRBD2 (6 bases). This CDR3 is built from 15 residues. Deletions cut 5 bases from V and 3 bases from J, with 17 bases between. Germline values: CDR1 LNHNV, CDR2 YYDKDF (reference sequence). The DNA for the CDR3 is TGTGCCACCAGCCCCACCGGGGACTCCTTCTACGAGCAGTACTTC. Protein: CATSPTGDSFYEQYF.

DNA for the CDR3: TGTGCCAGCAGCTCAAGGACAGGGGGCGATGAAAAACTGTTTTTT. Protein sequence: CASSSRTGGDEKLFF. The chain employs TRBV7-8 and TRBJ1-4; 11 bases are a match to TRBD1. This CDR3 spans 15 amino acids. CDR1 and CDR2 (germline): SGHVS, FQNEAQ. V was pared by 4 bases and J by 6 bases, with 4 bases of the junction left unmatched.

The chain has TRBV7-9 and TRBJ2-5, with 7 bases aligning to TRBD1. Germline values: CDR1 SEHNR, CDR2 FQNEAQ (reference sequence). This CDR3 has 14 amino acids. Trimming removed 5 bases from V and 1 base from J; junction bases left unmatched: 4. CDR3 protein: CASSPWDSQETQYF. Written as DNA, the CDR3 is TGTGCCAGCAGCCCTTGGGACAGCCAAGAGACCCAGTACTTC.

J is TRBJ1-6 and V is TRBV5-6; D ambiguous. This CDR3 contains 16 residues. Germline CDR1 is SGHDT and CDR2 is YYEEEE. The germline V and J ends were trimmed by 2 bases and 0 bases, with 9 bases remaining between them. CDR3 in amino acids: CASSFSRSSYNSPLHF. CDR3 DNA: TGTGCCAGCAGCTTTTCTCGGAGCTCCTATAATTCACCCCTCCACTTT.

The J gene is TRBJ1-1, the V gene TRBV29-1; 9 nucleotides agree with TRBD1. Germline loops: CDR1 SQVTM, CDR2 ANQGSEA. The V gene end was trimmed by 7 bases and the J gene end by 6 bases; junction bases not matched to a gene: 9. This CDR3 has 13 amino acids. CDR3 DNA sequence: TGCAGCGGGGGACAGGGTGCAAGGGCTGAAGCTTTCTTT. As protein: CSGGQGARAEAFF.